The 5 T cell receptor beta chains listed next were all sequenced from one sample in a study of cytomegalovirus exposure and HLA in healthy donors. Vbeta (60) and Jbeta (13) primers were used in the PCR. Profiling relied on immunoSEQ multiplex PCR, and the TCRdb table lists in-frame clones only, not all of them. The table includes some 140,000 clones, roughly three quarters detected once. Sequenced: PBMCs. The receptors stem from a male donor in good health and CMV-seronegative.

CDR3 nucleotide sequence: TGCGCCAGCAGCCAAGCCCCATACAGGGGGCGCAGAAGCAATCAGCCCCAGCATTTT. This sequence encodes CASSQAPYRGRRSNQPQHF. The V gene is TRBV4-1, the J gene TRBJ1-5; TRBD1 matches at 9 bases. CDR3 length equals 19 residues. Germline CDR1 reads MGHRA; CDR2 reads YSYEKL. The V segment lost 1 base and the J segment 1 base; nucleotides outside the gene matches: 11.

The sample holds one count of this clone. J is TRBJ1-1 and V is TRBV30, with D perhaps matching TRBD1 (5 bases). Germline values: CDR1 GTSNPN, CDR2 SVGIG (reference sequence). Trimming shortened V by 4 bases and J by 0 bases, and 6 bases separated the two germline ends. The CDR3 is 12 residues long. CDR3 residues: CAWNRLNTEAFF. The CDR3 DNA sequence: TGTGCCTGGAACAGGCTGAACACTGAAGCTTTCTTT.

This clone was observed a handful of times. The rearrangement links TRBV19 to TRBJ2-5; 16 bases are a match to TRBD2. The ends lost 5 bases at V and 5 bases at J; junction bases unmatched: 8. The germline V gene encodes CDR1 LNHDA and CDR2 SQIVND (reference sequence). This CDR3 is built from 17 residues. CDR3 bases: TGTGCCAGTAGTCTAGGGACTAGCGGGGGGGCGTTGGAGACCCAGTACTTC. It codes for CASSLGTSGGALETQYF. Variable domain in full (rest from reference TRBV19 and TRBJ2-5): DGGITQSPKYLFRKEGQNVTLSCEQNLNHDAMYWYRQDPGQGLRLIYYSQIVNDFQKGDIAEGYSVSREKKESFPLTVTSAQKNPTAFYLCASSLGTSGGALETQYFGPGTRLLVL.

The chain employs TRBV7-9 and TRBJ1-1; the match to TRBD1 covers 11 bases. With V trimmed by 5 bases and J by 5 bases, 10 bases remained unmatched. The CDR3 runs to 16 residues. Germline loops: CDR1 SEHNR, CDR2 FQNEAQ (reference sequence). CDR3: CASSEYGQGASTEAFF. The CDR3 coding sequence is TGTGCCAGCAGCGAGTACGGACAGGGGGCGAGTACTGAAGCTTTCTTT.

The V call is TRBV2, the J call TRBJ1-6, with TRBD1 as a possible D gene (5 bases). Germline V CDR1 and CDR2: SNHLY, FYNNEI. V was clipped by 11 bases and J by 5 bases, with 13 bases between them. The CDR3 contains 13 residues. Written as DNA, the CDR3 is TGTGCCTCTTCGACAGAGGATAATTCACCCCTCCACTTT. It specifies CASSTEDNSPLHF.